The next 2 T cell receptor beta chains were all read from a single sample in a study of cytomegalovirus exposure and HLA in healthy donors. The PCR used 60 Vbeta and 13 Jbeta primers. Profiling relied on immunoSEQ multiplex PCR, and the TCRdb table lists in-frame clones only, not all of them. The sample shows about 160,000 clones, roughly three quarters of them seen only once. The sample comprised PBMCs. The receptors originated from a man younger than 35 in good health and CMV-seropositive.

This clone has just a few counts. The chain recombines TRBV4-2 with TRBJ1-4; no clear D. V lost 2 bases and J lost 3, with 10 bases in between. Germline V lookup: CDR1 LGHNA, CDR2 YNFKEQ. This CDR3 spans 15 amino acids. The CDR3 sequence is CASSQPRSANEKLFF. CDR3 sequence (DNA): TGTGCCAGCAGCCAACCCCGGTCCGCTAATGAAAAACTGTTTTTT.

This clone occurred once. The V and J genes are TRBV4-2 and TRBJ1-2; 7 nucleotides agree with TRBD1. The CDR3 runs 15 residues. Germline V gene data show CDR1 as LGHNA and CDR2 as YNFKEQ. The ends lost 3 bases at V and 3 bases at J; junction bases unmatched: 7. The CDR3 here is CASSHDRAIHYGYTF. The DNA of the CDR3 is TGTGCCAGCAGCCACGACAGGGCCATCCACTATGGCTACACCTTC.